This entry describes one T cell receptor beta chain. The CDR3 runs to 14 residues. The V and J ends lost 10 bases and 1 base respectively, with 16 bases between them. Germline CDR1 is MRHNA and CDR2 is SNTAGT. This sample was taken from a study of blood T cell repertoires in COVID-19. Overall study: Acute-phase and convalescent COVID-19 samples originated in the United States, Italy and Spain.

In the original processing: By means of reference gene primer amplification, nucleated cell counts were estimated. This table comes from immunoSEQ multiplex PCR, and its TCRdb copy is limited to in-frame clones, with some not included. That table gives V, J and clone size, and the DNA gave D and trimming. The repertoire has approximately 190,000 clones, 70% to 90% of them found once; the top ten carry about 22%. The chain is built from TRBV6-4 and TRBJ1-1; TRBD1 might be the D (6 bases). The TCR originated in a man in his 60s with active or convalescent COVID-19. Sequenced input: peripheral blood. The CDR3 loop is CANTYRETNTEAFF. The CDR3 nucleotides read TGTGCCAACACCTACAGGGAAACGAACACTGAAGCTTTCTTT.